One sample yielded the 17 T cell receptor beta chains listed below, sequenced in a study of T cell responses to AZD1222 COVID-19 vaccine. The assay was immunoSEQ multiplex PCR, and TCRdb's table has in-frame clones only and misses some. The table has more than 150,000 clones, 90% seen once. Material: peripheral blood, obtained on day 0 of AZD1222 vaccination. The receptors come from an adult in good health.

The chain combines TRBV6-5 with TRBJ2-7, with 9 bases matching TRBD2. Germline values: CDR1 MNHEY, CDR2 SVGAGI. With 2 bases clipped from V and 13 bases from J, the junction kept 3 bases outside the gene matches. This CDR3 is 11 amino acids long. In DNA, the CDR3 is TGTGCCAGCAGTTACGGGACTAGCACCTACTTC. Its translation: CASSYGTSTYF.

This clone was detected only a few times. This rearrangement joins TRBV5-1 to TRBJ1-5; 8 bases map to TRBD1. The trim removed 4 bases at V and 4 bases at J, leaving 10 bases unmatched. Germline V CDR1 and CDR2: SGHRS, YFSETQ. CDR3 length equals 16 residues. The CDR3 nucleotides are TGCGCCAGCAGCGCGGCCGGGACAGGAGAGAATCAGCCCCAGCATTTT. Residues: CASSAAGTGENQPQHF.

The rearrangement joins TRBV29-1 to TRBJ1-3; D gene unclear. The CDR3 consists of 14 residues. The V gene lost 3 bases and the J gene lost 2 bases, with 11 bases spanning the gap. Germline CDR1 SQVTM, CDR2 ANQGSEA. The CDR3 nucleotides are TGCAGCGTTGACCCGCGTGGAACTGGAAACACCATATATTTT. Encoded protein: CSVDPRGTGNTIYF.

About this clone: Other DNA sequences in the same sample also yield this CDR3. CDR3 bases: TGTGCCAGCAGCTTTAATCGGGTCGAAGGGGACCCCTACGAGCAGTACTTC. This translates into CASSFNRVEGDPYEQYF. V is TRBV27 and J is TRBJ2-7; D possibly uses TRBD1 or TRBD2 (5 bases each). Trimming removed 6 bases at V and 2 bases at J, with 23 bases between. Germline CDR1 is MNHEY and CDR2 is SMNVEV (reference sequence). The CDR3 is made up of 17 amino acids.

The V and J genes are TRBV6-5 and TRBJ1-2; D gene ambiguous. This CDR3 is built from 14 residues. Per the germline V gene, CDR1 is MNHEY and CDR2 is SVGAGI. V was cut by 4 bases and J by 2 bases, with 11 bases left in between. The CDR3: CASSLGTTNYGYTF. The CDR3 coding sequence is TGTGCCAGCAGTTTGGGCACTACGAACTATGGCTACACCTTC.

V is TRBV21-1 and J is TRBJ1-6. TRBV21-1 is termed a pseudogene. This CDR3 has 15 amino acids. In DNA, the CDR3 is TGTGCCAGCAGCCTTCGGGGCAGGGCGAATTCACCCCTCCACTTT. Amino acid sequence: CASSLRGRANSPLHF.

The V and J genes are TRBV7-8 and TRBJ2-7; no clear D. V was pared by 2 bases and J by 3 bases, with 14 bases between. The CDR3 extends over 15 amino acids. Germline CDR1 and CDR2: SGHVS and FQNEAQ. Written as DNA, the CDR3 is TGTGCCAGCAGCTTATCCTCATCCCTTTACTACGAGCAGTACTTC. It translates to CASSLSSSLYYEQYF.

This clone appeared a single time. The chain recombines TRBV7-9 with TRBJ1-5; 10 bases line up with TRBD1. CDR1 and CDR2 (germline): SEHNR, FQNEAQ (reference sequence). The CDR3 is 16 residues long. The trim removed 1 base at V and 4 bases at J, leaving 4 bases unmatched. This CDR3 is CASSLGWDRGNQPQHF. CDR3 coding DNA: TGTGCCAGCAGCTTAGGGTGGGACAGGGGAAATCAGCCCCAGCATTTT.

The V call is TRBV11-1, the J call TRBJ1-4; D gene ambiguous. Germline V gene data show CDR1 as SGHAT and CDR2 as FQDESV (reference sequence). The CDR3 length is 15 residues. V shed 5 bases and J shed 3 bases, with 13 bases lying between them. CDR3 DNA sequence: TGTGCCAGCAGCAACCGTCTGGACCCTAATGAAAAACTGTTTTTT. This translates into CASSNRLDPNEKLFF.

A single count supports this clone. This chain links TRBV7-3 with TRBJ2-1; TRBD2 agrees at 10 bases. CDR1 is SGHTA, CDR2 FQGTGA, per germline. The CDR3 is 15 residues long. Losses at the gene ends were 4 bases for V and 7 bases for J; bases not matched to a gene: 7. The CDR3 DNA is TGTGCCAGCAGCTCCCGAGCGGGAGGGCCTAATGAGCAGTTCTTC. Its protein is CASSSRAGGPNEQFF.

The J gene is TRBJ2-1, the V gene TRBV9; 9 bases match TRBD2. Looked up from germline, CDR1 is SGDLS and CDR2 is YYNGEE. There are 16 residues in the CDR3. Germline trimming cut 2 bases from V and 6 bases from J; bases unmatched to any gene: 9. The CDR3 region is CASSVGGRGIPNEQFF. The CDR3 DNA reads TGTGCCAGCAGCGTTGGCGGGAGGGGGATCCCCAATGAGCAGTTCTTC.

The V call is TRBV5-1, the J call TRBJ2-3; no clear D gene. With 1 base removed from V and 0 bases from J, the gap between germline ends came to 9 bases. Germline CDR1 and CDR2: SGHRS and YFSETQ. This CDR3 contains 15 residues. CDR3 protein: CASSLSQLSTDTQYF. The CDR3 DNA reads TGCGCCAGCAGCTTGAGCCAGCTGAGCACAGATACGCAGTATTTT.

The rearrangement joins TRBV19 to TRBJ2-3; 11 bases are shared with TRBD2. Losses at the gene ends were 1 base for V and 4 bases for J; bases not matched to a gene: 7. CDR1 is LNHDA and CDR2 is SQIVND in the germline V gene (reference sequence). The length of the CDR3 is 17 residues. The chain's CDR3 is CASSIGPLAGGPDTQYF. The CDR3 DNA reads TGTGCCAGTAGTATAGGCCCCCTAGCGGGAGGTCCAGATACGCAGTATTTT.

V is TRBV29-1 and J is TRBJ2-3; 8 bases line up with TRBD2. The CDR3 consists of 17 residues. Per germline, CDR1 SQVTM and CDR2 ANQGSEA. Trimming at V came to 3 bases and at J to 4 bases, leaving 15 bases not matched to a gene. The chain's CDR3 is CSVERGDSAGVPDTQYF. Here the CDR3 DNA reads TGCAGCGTTGAGCGCGGGGACTCAGCGGGAGTCCCAGATACGCAGTATTTT.

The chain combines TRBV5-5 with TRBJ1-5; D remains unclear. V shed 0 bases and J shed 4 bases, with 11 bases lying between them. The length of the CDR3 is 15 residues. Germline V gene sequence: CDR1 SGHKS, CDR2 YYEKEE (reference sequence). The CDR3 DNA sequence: TGTGCCAGCAGCTTGGAATTCGGGAGAAATCAGCCCCAGCATTTT. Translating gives CASSLEFGRNQPQHF. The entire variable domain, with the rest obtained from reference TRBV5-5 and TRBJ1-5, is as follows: DAGVTQSPTHLIKTRGQQVTLRCSPISGHKSVSWYQQVLGQGPQFIFQYYEKEERGRGNFPDRFSARQFPNYSSELNVNALLLGDSALYLCASSLEFGRNQPQHFGDGTRLSIL.

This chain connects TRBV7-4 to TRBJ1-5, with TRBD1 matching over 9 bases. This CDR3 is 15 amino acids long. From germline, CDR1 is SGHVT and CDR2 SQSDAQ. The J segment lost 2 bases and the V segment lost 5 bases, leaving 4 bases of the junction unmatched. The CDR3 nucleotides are TGTGCCAGCAGCCCCAGGACAGGGGGCAATCAGCCCCAGCATTTT. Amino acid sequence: CASSPRTGGNQPQHF.

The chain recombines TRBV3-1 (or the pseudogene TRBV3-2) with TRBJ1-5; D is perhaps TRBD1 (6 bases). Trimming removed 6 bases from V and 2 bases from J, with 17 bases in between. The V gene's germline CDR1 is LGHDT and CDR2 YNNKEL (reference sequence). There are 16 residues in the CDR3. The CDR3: CASSASGGWGNQPQHF. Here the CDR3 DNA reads TGTGCCAGCAGTGCCTCGGGGGGCTGGGGCAATCAGCCCCAGCATTTT.